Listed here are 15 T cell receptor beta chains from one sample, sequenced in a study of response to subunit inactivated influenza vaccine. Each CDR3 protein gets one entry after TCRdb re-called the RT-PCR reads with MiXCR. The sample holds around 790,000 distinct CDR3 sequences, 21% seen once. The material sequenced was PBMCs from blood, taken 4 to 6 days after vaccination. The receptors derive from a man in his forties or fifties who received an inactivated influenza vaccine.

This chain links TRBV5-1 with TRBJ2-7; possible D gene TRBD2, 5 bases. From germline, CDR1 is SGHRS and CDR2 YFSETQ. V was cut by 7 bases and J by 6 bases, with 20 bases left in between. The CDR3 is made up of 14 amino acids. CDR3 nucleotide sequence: TGCGCCAGCGGTCGTTCACCGGGAACACCCGAGCAGTACTTC. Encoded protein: CASGRSPGTPEQYF.

CDR3 loop: CATSREIQQETQYF. CDR3 coding DNA: TGTGCCACCAGCAGAGAGATACAGCAAGAGACCCAGTACTTC. The chain is built from TRBV15 and TRBJ2-5; D remains unclear. V was trimmed by 0 bases and J by 2 bases, leaving 7 bases between them. Germline V gene sequence: CDR1 LNHNV, CDR2 YYDKDF (reference sequence). The CDR3 runs to 14 residues.

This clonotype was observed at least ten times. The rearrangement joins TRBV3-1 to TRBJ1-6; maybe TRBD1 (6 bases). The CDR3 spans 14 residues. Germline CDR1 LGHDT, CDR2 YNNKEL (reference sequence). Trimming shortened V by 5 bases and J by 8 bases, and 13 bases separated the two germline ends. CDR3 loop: CASSFRGSDSPLHF. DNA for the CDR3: TGTGCCAGCAGCTTCAGGGGAAGTGATTCACCCCTCCACTTT. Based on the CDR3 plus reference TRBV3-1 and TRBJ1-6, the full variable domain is DTAVSQTPKYLVTQMGNDKSIKCEQNLGHDTMYWYKQDSKKFLKIMFSYNNKELIINETVPNRFSPKSPDKAHLNLHINSLELGDSAVYFCASSFRGSDSPLHFGNGTRLTVT.

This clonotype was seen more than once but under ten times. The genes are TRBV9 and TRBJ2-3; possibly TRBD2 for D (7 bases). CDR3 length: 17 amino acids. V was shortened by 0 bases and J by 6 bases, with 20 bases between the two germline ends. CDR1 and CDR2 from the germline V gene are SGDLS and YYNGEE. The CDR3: CASSVAALGAGDDTQYF. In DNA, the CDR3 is TGTGCCAGCAGCGTAGCAGCCCTGGGGGCGGGAGACGATACGCAGTATTTT. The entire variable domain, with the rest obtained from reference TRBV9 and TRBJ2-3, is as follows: DSGVTQTPKHLITATGQRVTLRCSPRSGDLSVYWYQQSLDQGLQFLIQYYNGEERAKGNILERFSAQQFPDLHSELNLSSLELGDSALYFCASSVAALGAGDDTQYFGPGTRLTVL.

This CDR3 is CASRLLAGAYNEQFF. In DNA, the CDR3 is TGCGCCAGCAGATTATTGGCTGGGGCCTACAATGAGCAGTTCTTC. The chain couples TRBV10-2 to TRBJ2-1; D not certain. The germline V and J ends were trimmed by 6 bases and 2 bases, with 14 bases remaining between them. The CDR3 loop spans 15 amino acids. Germline values: CDR1 WSHSY, CDR2 SAAADI.

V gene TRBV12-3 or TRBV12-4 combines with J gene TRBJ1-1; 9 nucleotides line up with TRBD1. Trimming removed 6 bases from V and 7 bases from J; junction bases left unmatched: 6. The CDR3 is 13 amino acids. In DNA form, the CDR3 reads TGTGCCAGCAGCCTACAGGGGGCGGATGAAGCTTTCTTT. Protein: CASSLQGADEAFF.

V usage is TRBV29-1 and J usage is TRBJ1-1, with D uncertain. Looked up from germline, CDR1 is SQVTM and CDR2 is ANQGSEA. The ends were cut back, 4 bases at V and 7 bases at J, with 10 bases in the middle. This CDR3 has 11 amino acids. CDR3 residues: CSVVLAGEAFF. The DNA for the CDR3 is TGCAGCGTTGTTTTGGCCGGTGAAGCTTTCTTT.

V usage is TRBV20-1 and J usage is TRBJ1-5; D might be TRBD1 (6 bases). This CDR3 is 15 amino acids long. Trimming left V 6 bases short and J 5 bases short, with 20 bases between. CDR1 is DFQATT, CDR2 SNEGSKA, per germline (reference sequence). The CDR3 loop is CSARPGGRFDQPQHF. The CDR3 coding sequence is TGCAGTGCCCGGCCGGGGGGGCGGTTTGATCAGCCCCAGCATTTT.

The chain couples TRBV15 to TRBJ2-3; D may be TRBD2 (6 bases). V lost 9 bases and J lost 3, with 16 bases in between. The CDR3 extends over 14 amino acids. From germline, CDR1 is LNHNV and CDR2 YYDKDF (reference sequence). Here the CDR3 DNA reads TGTGCCACGGCTCAGCGGAGGGAAACAGATACGCAGTATTTT. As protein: CATAQRRETDTQYF. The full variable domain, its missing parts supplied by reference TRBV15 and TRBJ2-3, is DAMVIQNPRYQVTQFGKPVTLSCSQTLNHNVMYWYQQKSSQAPKLLFHYYDKDFNNEADTPDNFQSRRPNTSFCFLDIRSPGLGDTAMYLCATAQRRETDTQYFGPGTRLTVL.

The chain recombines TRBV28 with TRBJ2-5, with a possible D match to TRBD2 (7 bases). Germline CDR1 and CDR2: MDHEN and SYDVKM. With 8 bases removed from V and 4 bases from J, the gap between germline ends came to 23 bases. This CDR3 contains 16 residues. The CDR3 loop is CASSAPRGGKGETQYF. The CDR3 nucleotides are TGTGCCAGCTCAGCGCCCAGGGGAGGGAAGGGAGAGACCCAGTACTTC. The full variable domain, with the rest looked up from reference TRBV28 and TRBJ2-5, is DVKVTQSSRYLVKRTGEKVFLECVQDMDHENMFWYRQDPGLGLRLIYFSYDVKMKEKGDIPEGYSVSREKKERFSLILESASTNQTSMYLCASSAPRGGKGETQYFGPGTRLLVL.

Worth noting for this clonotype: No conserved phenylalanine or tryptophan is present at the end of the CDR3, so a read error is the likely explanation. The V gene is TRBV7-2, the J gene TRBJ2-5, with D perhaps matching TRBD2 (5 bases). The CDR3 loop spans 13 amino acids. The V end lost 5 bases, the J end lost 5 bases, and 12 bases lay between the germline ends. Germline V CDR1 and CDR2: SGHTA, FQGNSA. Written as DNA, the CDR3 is TGTGCCAGCAGCCGAGGACTGGGGGAGACCCAGTACTTA. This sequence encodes CASSRGLGETQYL.

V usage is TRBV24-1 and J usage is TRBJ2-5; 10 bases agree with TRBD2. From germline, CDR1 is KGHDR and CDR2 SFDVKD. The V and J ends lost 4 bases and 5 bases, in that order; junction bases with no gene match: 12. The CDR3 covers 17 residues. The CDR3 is CATSDPVIAGGRETQYF. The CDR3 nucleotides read TGTGCCACCAGTGACCCCGTTATAGCGGGGGGCAGGGAGACCCAGTACTTC.

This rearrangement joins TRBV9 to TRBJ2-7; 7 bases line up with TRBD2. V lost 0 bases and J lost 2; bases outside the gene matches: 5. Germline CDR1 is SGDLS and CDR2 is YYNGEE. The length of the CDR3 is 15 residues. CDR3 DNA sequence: TGTGCCAGCAGCGTAGAGAAGGGAGGGACCTACGAGCAGTACTTC. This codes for CASSVEKGGTYEQYF. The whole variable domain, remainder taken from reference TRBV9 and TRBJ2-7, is DSGVTQTPKHLITATGQRVTLRCSPRSGDLSVYWYQQSLDQGLQFLIQYYNGEERAKGNILERFSAQQFPDLHSELNLSSLELGDSALYFCASSVEKGGTYEQYFGPGTRLTVT.

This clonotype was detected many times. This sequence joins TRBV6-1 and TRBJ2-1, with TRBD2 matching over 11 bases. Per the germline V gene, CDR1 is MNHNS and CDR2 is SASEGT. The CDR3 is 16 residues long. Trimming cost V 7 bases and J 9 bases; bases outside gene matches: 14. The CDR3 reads CASTAVAGGPLSEQFF. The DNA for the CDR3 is TGTGCCAGCACCGCCGTAGCGGGAGGGCCCCTTAGTGAGCAGTTCTTC.

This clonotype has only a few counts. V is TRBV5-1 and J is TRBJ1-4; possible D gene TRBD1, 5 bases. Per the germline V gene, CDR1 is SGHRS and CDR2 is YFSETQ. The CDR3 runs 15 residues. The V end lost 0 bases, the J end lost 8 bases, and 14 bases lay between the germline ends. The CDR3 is CASSLGNYGGEKLFF. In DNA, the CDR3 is TGCGCCAGCAGCTTGGGCAACTACGGGGGAGAAAAACTGTTTTTT.